One T cell receptor beta chain is described in this entry. Its target is not known. Random-hexamer reverse transcription was applied to roughly 0.5 to 1 ug RNA. The CDR3 of TCR beta was amplified by immunoSEQ multiplex PCR across 54 Vbeta and 13 Jbeta. TCRdb processed the immunoSEQ multiplex PCR reads anew with MiXCR; each CDR3 protein has one entry. Among over 95,000 distinct CDR3 sequences listed, 92% were seen once. Between the trimmed V and J ends, which lost 0 bases and 5 bases, there was a span of 10 bases. The CDR3 has 13 residues. CDR1 DFQATT and CDR2 SNEGSKA come from the germline V gene (reference sequence). Sequencing targeted TCR beta in blood CD8+ and CD4+ T cells. It was healthy donors who served as the controls, matched for age and sex. This entry belongs to a study of CD8 T cells in Susac syndrome. Whole-study findings and limits: As acknowledged by the study, its TCR sequencing and HLA analysis included a relatively small number of individuals.

Source material: CD4+ T cells from PBMCs. This sequence originates from a human donor in good health. V usage is TRBV20-1 and J usage is TRBJ2-5; D remains ambiguous. The CDR3 nucleotides read TGCAGTGCTAGAGATCGCCTCCAGGAGACCCAGTACTTC. Protein sequence: CSARDRLQETQYF.